This is a list of T cell receptor beta chains from one sample in a study of long-term antiretroviral therapy in people with HIV. Here immunoSEQ multiplex PCR was the method, and the copy in TCRdb shows in-frame clones only, minus some. The table shows tens of thousands of clones, with around 84% occurring only once. Sequences were derived from unsorted PBMCs, sampled 1.3 years after starting antiretroviral therapy. These receptors were collected from a man between 60 and 75 years old with HIV. Both conserved end residues are trimmed from each CDR3.

TRBV6-6	TRBJ2-1	ASNKIGTNEQF
TRBV10-1	TRBJ2-3	ASSGGPDTQY
TRBV5-1	TRBJ2-1	ASSLEASWPNEQF
TRBV4-3	TRBJ2-2	ASSQTGASGGPGELF
TRBV5-1	TRBJ2-7	ASTMGGRDEQY
TRBV4-2	TRBJ2-5	ASSQAHRFQETQY
TRBV5-5	TRBJ1-2	ASSSGPRDGYT
TRBV5-6	TRBJ2-6	ASSLEFGRTSGANVLT
TRBV11-2	TRBJ2-3	ASSPNSGTDTQY
TRBV4-1	TRBJ1-2	ASSQDGTGDYGYT
TRBV25-1	TRBJ2-5	ASTRDRGFLQETQY
TRBV5-4	TRBJ1-2	ASSEGLGEGGYT
TRBV5-1	TRBJ2-5	ASSPEPKNDWETQY
TRBV29-1	TRBJ2-2	SVEGPAGELF
TRBV5-1	TRBJ1-2	ASSLGSGQGAIRGYT
TRBV11-2	TRBJ2-2	ASSPTSGSNTGELF
TRBV5-4	TRBJ2-2	ASSLRGGKTGELF
TRBV5-4	TRBJ1-4	ASSIARVGREKLF
TRBV6-5	TRBJ2-1	ASRFGQGNEQF
TRBV14	TRBJ1-6	ASSFPGSPLH
TRBV5-1	TRBJ1-1	ASSLGRGNTEAF
TRBV11-3	TRBJ2-7	ASSLGGFPYEQY
TRBV18	TRBJ2-1	ASSPTSGGYNEQF
TRBV29-1	TRBJ2-7	SVATGGSYEQY
TRBV5-4	TRBJ1-6	ASSLPSGPTYNSPLH
TRBV2	TRBJ1-3	ASSGGLSGNTIY
TRBV7-6	TRBJ2-7	ASSLAGTVPAYEQY
TRBV6-5	TRBJ1-4	ASSRGTATNEKLF
TRBV6-5	TRBJ1-6	ASSYSRDFGDSPLH
TRBV4-3	TRBJ1-2	ASSHLTGYGYT
TRBV5-4	TRBJ2-3	ASSPTPYVYTDTQY
TRBV19	TRBJ2-7	ASSTGQGYEQY
TRBV19	TRBJ2-3	ASRTGHTQY
TRBV7-2	TRBJ2-6	ASSFRGANVLT
TRBV2	TRBJ2-5	ASSVSRTQETQY
TRBV6-5	TRBJ2-3	ASSYSEGRWY
TRBV29-1	TRBJ1-4	SVAIQGGRFSEKLF
TRBV11-2	TRBJ1-4	ASSASTNEKLF
TRBV7-9	TRBJ1-1	ASSLGSLFGRRGAEAF
TRBV11-2	TRBJ2-1	ASSNPRGSGNEQF
TRBV5-1	TRBJ2-1	ASSSSVAGASNNEQF
TRBV5-1	TRBJ1-1	ASSVGRDRTEAF
TRBV13	TRBJ1-4	ASSPRTGGTNEKLF
TRBV28	TRBJ1-6	ASSLDTLGLNSPLH